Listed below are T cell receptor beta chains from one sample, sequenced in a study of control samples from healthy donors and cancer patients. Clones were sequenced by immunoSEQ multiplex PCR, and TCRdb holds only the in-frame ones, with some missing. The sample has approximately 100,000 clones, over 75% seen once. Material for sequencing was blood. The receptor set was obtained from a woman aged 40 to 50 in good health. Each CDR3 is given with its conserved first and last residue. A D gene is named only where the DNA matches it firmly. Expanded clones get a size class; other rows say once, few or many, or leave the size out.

cdr3_aa: CASSQDDRGSYNEQFF; cdr3_nt: TGCGCCAGCAGCCAAGATGATCGGGGATCCTACAATGAGCAGTTCTTC; j_call: TRBJ2-1; d_call: -; v_call: TRBV4-3; clone_size: -
cdr3_aa: CASSPPRTDANYGYTF; cdr3_nt: TGTGCCAGCTCACCACCTAGGACGGACGCTAACTATGGCTACACCTTC; j_call: TRBJ1-2; d_call: -; v_call: TRBV18; clone_size: -
cdr3_aa: CASSQLGREAFF; cdr3_nt: TGTGCCAGCAGCCAGCTCGGGCGAGAAGCTTTCTTT; j_call: TRBJ1-1; d_call: -; v_call: TRBV3-1/TRBV3-2; clone_size: -
cdr3_aa: CASSYSRTWGQSEPGNTIYF; cdr3_nt: TGTGCCAGCAGTTACTCCCGGACGTGGGGACAGAGTGAACCTGGAAACACCATATATTTT; j_call: TRBJ1-3; d_call: TRBD1; v_call: TRBV6-2/TRBV6-3; clone_size: few
cdr3_aa: CATERGATDTQYF; cdr3_nt: TGTGCCACCGAAAGGGGAGCCACAGATACGCAGTATTTT; j_call: TRBJ2-3; d_call: -; v_call: TRBV24-1; clone_size: few
cdr3_aa: CASSTGANTGELFF; cdr3_nt: TGTGCCAGCAGCACAGGGGCGAACACCGGGGAGCTGTTTTTT; j_call: TRBJ2-2; d_call: TRBD1; v_call: TRBV7-3; clone_size: -
cdr3_aa: CASSLGLAGGPGTGELFF; cdr3_nt: TGTGCCAGCAGCTTGGGACTAGCGGGGGGGCCTGGCACCGGGGAGCTGTTTTTT; j_call: TRBJ2-2; d_call: TRBD2; v_call: TRBV9; clone_size: -
cdr3_aa: CASSLAWGGGARDTGELFF; cdr3_nt: TGTGCCAGCAGCTTAGCGTGGGGTGGGGGGGCGCGGGACACCGGGGAGCTGTTTTTT; j_call: TRBJ2-2; d_call: -; v_call: TRBV7-2; clone_size: -
cdr3_aa: CASSTPYEQYF; cdr3_nt: TGTGCCAGCAGTACACCCTACGAGCAGTACTTC; j_call: TRBJ2-7; d_call: -; v_call: TRBV6-5; clone_size: -
cdr3_aa: CATSDPGQTFYGYTF; cdr3_nt: TGTGCCACCAGTGATCCGGGACAGACCTTCTATGGCTACACCTTC; j_call: TRBJ1-2; d_call: TRBD1; v_call: TRBV24-1; clone_size: -
cdr3_aa: CASKSALRESYEQYF; cdr3_nt: TGTGCCAGCAAATCCGCCCTTAGGGAATCCTACGAGCAGTACTTC; j_call: TRBJ2-7; d_call: -; v_call: TRBV27; clone_size: -
cdr3_aa: CALGGGTDTQYF; cdr3_nt: TGTGCCTTAGGGGGCGGCACAGATACGCAGTATTTT; j_call: TRBJ2-3; d_call: TRBD1; v_call: TRBV30; clone_size: once
cdr3_aa: CTTSGDNTGELFF; cdr3_nt: TGTACCACCAGTGGAGATAACACCGGGGAGCTGTTTTTT; j_call: TRBJ2-2; d_call: -; v_call: TRBV24-1; clone_size: -
cdr3_aa: CASSSKRAGDSSGNTIYF; cdr3_nt: TGTGCCAGCAGCTCGAAGAGGGCAGGCGACAGCTCTGGAAACACCATATATTTT; j_call: TRBJ1-3; d_call: -; v_call: TRBV7-8; clone_size: -
cdr3_aa: CASTMESSYNSPLHF; cdr3_nt: TGTGCCAGCACTATGGAAAGCTCCTATAATTCACCCCTCCACTTT; j_call: TRBJ1-6; d_call: -; v_call: TRBV6-5; clone_size: -
cdr3_aa: CATRDRPTDTQYF; cdr3_nt: TGTGCCACCCGGGACAGACCCACAGATACGCAGTATTTT; j_call: TRBJ2-3; d_call: TRBD1; v_call: TRBV19; clone_size: -
cdr3_aa: CSASMAGLGRGQPQHF; cdr3_nt: TGCAGTGCTAGTATGGCAGGGCTCGGGAGGGGCCAGCCCCAGCATTTT; j_call: TRBJ1-5; d_call: -; v_call: TRBV20-1; clone_size: -
cdr3_aa: CALTRAFQVAFF; cdr3_nt: TGTGCTCTTACTAGGGCTTTCCAGGTAGCTTTCTTT; j_call: TRBJ1-1; d_call: -; v_call: TRBV30; clone_size: -
cdr3_aa: CSVEIMGSYGYTF; cdr3_nt: TGCAGCGTTGAAATAATGGGCAGTTATGGCTACACCTTC; j_call: TRBJ1-2; d_call: -; v_call: TRBV29-1; clone_size: once
cdr3_aa: CASSLGSGLGDTQYF; cdr3_nt: TGTGCCAGCAGCTTGGGTAGCGGGCTCGGAGATACGCAGTATTTT; j_call: TRBJ2-3; d_call: TRBD2; v_call: TRBV7-3; clone_size: once
cdr3_aa: CASSASTGYEKLFF; cdr3_nt: TGTGCCAGCAGTGCCTCGACAGGGTATGAAAAACTGTTTTTT; j_call: TRBJ1-4; d_call: TRBD1; v_call: TRBV25-1; clone_size: -
cdr3_aa: CASSPGLTREQFF; cdr3_nt: TGTGCCAGCAGCCCGGGACTCACCCGTGAGCAGTTCTTC; j_call: TRBJ2-1; d_call: -; v_call: TRBV9; clone_size: few
cdr3_aa: CAWSVAGRGSGNTIYF; cdr3_nt: TGTGCCTGGAGTGTAGCCGGGAGAGGCTCTGGAAACACCATATATTTT; j_call: TRBJ1-3; d_call: -; v_call: TRBV30; clone_size: -
cdr3_aa: CASSLNSGSDGYTF; cdr3_nt: TGTGCCAGCAGCTTAAATTCTGGGTCGGATGGCTACACCTTC; j_call: TRBJ1-2; d_call: -; v_call: TRBV7-3; clone_size: -
cdr3_aa: CASSQGWGVQPSYEQYF; cdr3_nt: TGCGCCAGCAGCCAAGGATGGGGGGTGCAGCCTTCCTACGAGCAGTACTTC; j_call: TRBJ2-7; d_call: -; v_call: TRBV4-1; clone_size: -
cdr3_aa: CASSLAGDGNTEAFF; cdr3_nt: TGCGCCAGCAGCTTGGCAGGGGATGGGAACACTGAAGCTTTCTTT; j_call: TRBJ1-1; d_call: -; v_call: TRBV5-1; clone_size: -
cdr3_aa: CEHHRSTDTQYF; cdr3_nt: TGTGAACACCATCGAAGCACAGATACGCAGTATTTT; j_call: TRBJ2-3; d_call: -; v_call: TRBV21-1; clone_size: -
cdr3_aa: CAWTSPYTGELFF; cdr3_nt: TGTGCCTGGACTAGCCCTTACACCGGGGAGCTGTTTTTT; j_call: TRBJ2-2; d_call: -; v_call: TRBV30; clone_size: -
cdr3_aa: CASSYGGVGDYGYTF; cdr3_nt: TGCGCCAGCAGCTACGGCGGTGTGGGCGATTATGGCTACACCTTC; j_call: TRBJ1-2; d_call: -; v_call: TRBV5-1; clone_size: -
cdr3_aa: CASRGGQATGGYYEQYF; cdr3_nt: TGTGCCAGCCGAGGGGGACAGGCAACAGGAGGGTACTACGAGCAGTACTTC; j_call: TRBJ2-7; d_call: TRBD1; v_call: TRBV2; clone_size: -
cdr3_aa: CASGKTDIYGYTF; cdr3_nt: TGTGCCAGCGGGAAGACAGATATCTATGGCTACACCTTC; j_call: TRBJ1-2; d_call: -; v_call: TRBV5-4; clone_size: -
cdr3_aa: CASSLGQDYGYTF; cdr3_nt: TGTGCCAGCAGCTTAGGGCAGGACTATGGCTACACCTTC; j_call: TRBJ1-2; d_call: -; v_call: TRBV5-8; clone_size: -
cdr3_aa: CASSFTAGGYTEAFF; cdr3_nt: TGTGCCAGCAGCTTCACCGCAGGGGGATACACTGAAGCTTTCTTT; j_call: TRBJ1-1; d_call: TRBD1; v_call: TRBV6-5; clone_size: -
cdr3_aa: CATTETGSQSQPQHF; cdr3_nt: TGTGCCACCACCGAGACAGGCTCCCAGAGTCAGCCCCAGCATTTT; j_call: TRBJ1-5; d_call: -; v_call: TRBV24-1; clone_size: once
cdr3_aa: CASSSDRGYGHTF; cdr3_nt: TGTGCCAGCAGCTCGGACAGGGGCTATGGCCACACCTTC; j_call: TRBJ1-2; d_call: TRBD1; v_call: TRBV5-5; clone_size: -
cdr3_aa: CASTSGGSSYNEQFF; cdr3_nt: TGTGCCAGCACCTCCGGGGGAAGCTCCTACAATGAGCAGTTCTTC; j_call: TRBJ2-1; d_call: -; v_call: TRBV6-6; clone_size: -
cdr3_aa: CASSSRDRTYTGELFF; cdr3_nt: TGTGCCAGCAGTTCCCGGGACAGGACCTACACCGGGGAGCTGTTTTTT; j_call: TRBJ2-2; d_call: TRBD1; v_call: TRBV6-5; clone_size: few
cdr3_aa: CATSDWDRANEQFF; cdr3_nt: TGTGCCACCAGTGACTGGGACAGGGCCAATGAGCAGTTCTTC; j_call: TRBJ2-1; d_call: TRBD1; v_call: TRBV24-1; clone_size: -
cdr3_aa: CASSHEGGGEQYF; cdr3_nt: TGTGCCAGCAGCCACGAAGGAGGGGGCGAGCAGTACTTC; j_call: TRBJ2-7; d_call: -; v_call: TRBV12-1; clone_size: -
cdr3_aa: CASSQSTANSPLHF; cdr3_nt: TGTGCCAGCAGCCAATCCACAGCTAATTCACCCCTCCACTTT; j_call: TRBJ1-6; d_call: -; v_call: TRBV3-1/TRBV3-2; clone_size: -